Described below is a single TCR beta chain sequence and its context. Original methodology: Estimation of nucleated cell counts was performed using reference gene primer amplification. TCRdb's table, derived via immunoSEQ multiplex PCR, lists solely in-frame clones and lacks some. That table gives V, J and clone size, and the DNA gave D and trimming. The sample carries 150,000 to 200,000 clones, about 87% recorded once. These data are taken from a study of blood T cell repertoires in COVID-19. Study-wide context: The origin of the acute and convalescent COVID-19 samples was the United States, Italy and Spain. Nucleic acid was either cDNA or gDNA, and it came from T cells, B-cell-depleted T cells, or PBMCs.

The sequenced material came from peripheral blood. This receptor was identified in a man between 35 and 55 years old with active or convalescent COVID-19.

The DNA of the CDR3 is TGTGCCAGCAGAAGTCGGGGATTCGTGGAGACCCAGTACTTC. Encoded protein: CASRSRGFVETQYF. The rearrangement links TRBV27 to TRBJ2-5, with D tentatively TRBD2 (5 bases). V dropped 6 bases and J dropped 5 bases, with 16 bases sitting between them. CDR3 length: 14 amino acids. Germline V gene data show CDR1 as MNHEY and CDR2 as SMNVEV (reference sequence).